This T cell receptor (beta chain) was identified during a study of T cells in Graves' hyperthyroidism and ophthalmopathy. Study results and caveats: Most clonotypes expanded in thyroid above 0.001 were likewise present in blood. Model predictions of ophthalmopathy came a median 6.5 months before onset.

CDR1 is LNHDA, CDR2 SQIVND, per germline (reference sequence). Germline trimming cut 3 bases from V and 3 bases from J; bases unmatched to any gene: 7. This CDR3 spans 16 amino acids. It was RNA transcripts that yielded the amplified TCR beta CDR3 regions. The study used the HTBI primer set for a first-round RT-PCR of the TCR CDR3. TCRdb passed the multiplex PCR reads through MiXCR, listing each CDR3 protein once. The profile shows hundreds of thousands of distinct CDR3 sequences, nearly 45% of them singletons. For this clonotype: Its antigen remains unidentified.

Lactation, pregnancy, other autoimmune disease or uncontrolled infection excluded patients. The diagnostic basis comprised clinical symptoms, serum thyroxine and TRAb, thyroid ultrasound and orbital computed tomography. Sequenced input: peripheral blood or thyroid tissue (not recorded which). The chain couples TRBV19 to TRBJ1-5; 8 bases agree with TRBD1. The sequence was collected from an adult man with Graves' disease, either hyperthyroidism or ophthalmopathy (not recorded which). The CDR3 is CASSIRGPRNNQPQHF. Here the CDR3 DNA reads TGTGCCAGTAGTATCAGGGGGCCGAGGAACAATCAGCCCCAGCATTTT.